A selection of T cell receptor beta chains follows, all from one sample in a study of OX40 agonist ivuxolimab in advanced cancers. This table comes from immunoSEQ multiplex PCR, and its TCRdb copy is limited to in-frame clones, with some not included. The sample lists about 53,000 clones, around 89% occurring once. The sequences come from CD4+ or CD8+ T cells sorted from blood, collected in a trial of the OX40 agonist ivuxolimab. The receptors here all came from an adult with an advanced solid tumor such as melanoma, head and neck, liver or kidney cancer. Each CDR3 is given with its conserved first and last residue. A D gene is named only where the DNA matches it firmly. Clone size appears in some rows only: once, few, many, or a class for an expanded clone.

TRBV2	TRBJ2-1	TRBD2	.	CASSDSEWGTRVPQFF	TGTGCCAGCAGTGATAGTGAGTGGGGGACTAGGGTCCCGCAGTTCTTC
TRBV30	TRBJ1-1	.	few	CAWSGAGIGEAFF	TGTGCCTGGAGTGGTGCAGGGATAGGGGAAGCTTTCTTT
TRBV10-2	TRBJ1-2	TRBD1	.	CASSDRTGPMDGYTF	TGCGCCAGCAGTGACAGGACAGGGCCCATGGATGGCTACACCTTC
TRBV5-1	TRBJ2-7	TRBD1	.	CASSRTSGTASSYEQYF	TGCGCCAGCAGCCGAACGTCCGGGACAGCGAGCTCCTACGAGCAGTACTTC
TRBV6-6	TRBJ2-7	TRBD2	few	CASSYSRLAGGKAMYF	TGTGCCAGCAGTTACTCGAGGCTAGCGGGAGGTAAAGCCATGTACTTC
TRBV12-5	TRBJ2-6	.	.	CASSHSGANVLTF	TGTGCCTCGTCTCACTCTGGGGCCAACGTCCTGACTTTC
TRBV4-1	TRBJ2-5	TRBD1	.	CASSLGTVTYQETQYF	TGCGCCAGCAGCCTCGGGACAGTGACGTACCAAGAGACCCAGTACTTC
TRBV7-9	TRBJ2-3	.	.	CASSPGLSTDTQYF	TGTGCCAGCAGCCCGGGACTGAGCACAGATACGCAGTATTTT
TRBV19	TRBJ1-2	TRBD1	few	CASSVGQYYGYTF	TGTGCCAGTAGCGTGGGACAGTACTATGGCTACACCTTC
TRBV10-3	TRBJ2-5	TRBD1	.	CAISESRGQGDETQYF	TGTGCCATCAGTGAGTCGAGGGGGCAGGGGGATGAGACCCAGTACTTC
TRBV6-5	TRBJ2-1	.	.	CASSRGNEQFF	TGTGCCAGCAGTCGGGGCAATGAGCAGTTCTTC
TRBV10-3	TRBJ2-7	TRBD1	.	CAISESGTVREQYF	TGTGCCATCAGTGAGTCGGGGACAGTCCGAGAGCAGTACTTC
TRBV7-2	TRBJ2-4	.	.	CASSSGVLKNIQYF	TGTGCCAGCAGCTCAGGGGTCCTAAAAAACATTCAGTACTTC
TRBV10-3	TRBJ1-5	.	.	CAISEAGSHQPQHF	TGTGCCATCAGTGAGGCAGGGTCCCATCAGCCCCAGCATTTT
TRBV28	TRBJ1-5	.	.	CASNRSNQPQHF	TGTGCCAGCAATCGTAGCAATCAGCCCCAGCATTTT
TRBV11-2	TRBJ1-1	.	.	CASSLKTGARDTEAFF	TGTGCCAGCAGCTTAAAAACCGGGGCCAGGGACACTGAAGCTTTCTTT
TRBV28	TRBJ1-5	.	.	CASTELGGFNQPQHF	TGTGCCAGCACCGAACTTGGGGGATTCAATCAGCCCCAGCATTTT
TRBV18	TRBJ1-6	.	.	CASSPGLNSPLHF	TGTGCCAGCTCACCTGGACTTAATTCACCCCTCCACTTT
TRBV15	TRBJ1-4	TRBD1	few	CATSSGDRVGEKLFF	TGTGCCACCAGCAGTGGGGACAGGGTTGGTGAAAAACTGTTTTTT
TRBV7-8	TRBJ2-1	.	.	CASSFTLGGTYNEQFF	TGTGCCAGCAGCTTCACCCTAGGAGGGACCTACAATGAGCAGTTCTTC
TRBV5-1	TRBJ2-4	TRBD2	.	CASSWDSGSGVIQYF	TGCGCCAGCAGCTGGGATAGCGGGAGTGGGGTCATTCAGTACTTC
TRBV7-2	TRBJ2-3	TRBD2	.	CASSLGLAENTDTQYF	TGTGCCAGCAGCTTAGGCCTAGCGGAGAACACAGATACGCAGTATTTT
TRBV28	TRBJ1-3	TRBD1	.	CASKGTGSGNTIYF	TGTGCCAGCAAAGGGACAGGGTCTGGAAACACCATATATTTT
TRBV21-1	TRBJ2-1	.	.	CASRHNTGLVSYNEQFF	TGTGCCAGCAGACATAATACAGGGTTAGTTTCCTACAATGAGCAGTTCTTC
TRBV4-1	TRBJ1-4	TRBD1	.	CASSVRQGASEKLFF	TGCGCCAGCAGCGTTCGACAGGGGGCAAGTGAAAAACTGTTTTTT
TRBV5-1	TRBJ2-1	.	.	CASSLVLLGGASYNEQFF	TGCGCCAGCAGCTTGGTTCTTTTGGGCGGGGCCTCCTACAATGAGCAGTTCTTC
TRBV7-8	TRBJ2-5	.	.	CASSLNRDETQYF	TGTGCCAGCAGCTTAAACAGGGACGAGACCCAGTACTTC
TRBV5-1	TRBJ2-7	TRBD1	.	CASSSGPGQIYEQYF	TGCGCCAGCAGCTCGGGGCCGGGACAGATCTACGAGCAGTACTTC
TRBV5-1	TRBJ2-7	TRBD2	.	CASSLAPTSGRANEQYF	TGCGCCAGCAGCTTGGCCCCAACTAGCGGGAGGGCCAACGAGCAGTACTTC
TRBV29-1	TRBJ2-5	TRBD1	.	CSVRGDRRASQYF	TGCAGCGTTCGCGGGGACAGGAGGGCCTCCCAGTACTTC
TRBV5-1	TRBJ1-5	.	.	CASSMAGGQPQHF	TGCGCCAGCAGCATGGCCGGGGGCCAGCCCCAGCATTTT
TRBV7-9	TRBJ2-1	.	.	CASRLSGWPNEQFF	TGTGCCAGCAGATTGAGCGGGTGGCCCAATGAGCAGTTCTTC
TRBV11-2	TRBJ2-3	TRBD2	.	CASSLGDSGRYWSTDTQYF	TGTGCCAGCAGCTTAGGAGATAGCGGGAGGTATTGGAGCACAGATACGCAGTATTTT
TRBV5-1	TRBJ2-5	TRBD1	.	CASSPGTGIETQYF	TGCGCCAGCAGCCCCGGGACAGGGATAGAGACCCAGTACTTC
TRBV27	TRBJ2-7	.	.	CASSLSEGVDRQYF	TGTGCCAGCAGTCTTTCGGAGGGGGTTGATAGGCAGTACTTC
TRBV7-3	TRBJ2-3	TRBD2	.	CASSLNSGSTDTQYF	TGTGCCAGCAGCTTAAATAGCGGGAGCACAGATACGCAGTATTTT
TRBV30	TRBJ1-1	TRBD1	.	CAWSSGGTEAFF	TGTGCCTGGAGTTCAGGGGGCACTGAAGCTTTCTTT
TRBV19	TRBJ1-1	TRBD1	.	CASSGFNPGQQNTEAFF	TGTGCCAGTAGTGGGTTTAACCCGGGACAGCAGAACACTGAAGCTTTCTTT
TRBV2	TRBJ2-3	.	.	CASSETPSSTDTQYF	TGTGCCAGCAGTGAAACTCCCTCCAGCACAGATACGCAGTATTTT
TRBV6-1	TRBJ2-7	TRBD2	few	CASSEYESRDYIYEQYF	TGTGCCAGCAGTGAATACGAAAGCCGGGACTACATCTACGAGCAGTACTTC
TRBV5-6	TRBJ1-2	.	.	CASSLGNRVFGGYTF	TGTGCCAGCAGCTTGGGGAACAGGGTTTTTGGCGGCTACACCTTC
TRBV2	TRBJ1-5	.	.	CASSENIHQPQHF	TGTGCCAGCAGTGAGAACATACATCAGCCCCAGCATTTT
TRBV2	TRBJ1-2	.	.	CASSEIRAARGYTF	TGTGCCAGCAGTGAAATCAGGGCCGCCAGGGGCTACACCTTC
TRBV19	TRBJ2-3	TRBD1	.	CASMSDRGTDTQYF	TGTGCCAGTATGTCAGACAGGGGCACAGATACGCAGTATTTT
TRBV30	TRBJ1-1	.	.	CAWSVQGTKEAFF	TGTGCCTGGAGTGTACAAGGAACAAAAGAAGCTTTCTTT
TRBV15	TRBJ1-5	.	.	CATSDRGIDQPQHF	TGTGCCACCAGCGATCGGGGGATTGATCAGCCCCAGCACTTT
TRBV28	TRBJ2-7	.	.	CASRLGQTYEQYF	TGTGCCAGTCGCCTAGGACAGACCTACGAGCAGTACTTC
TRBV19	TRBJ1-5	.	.	CASDDRYSNQPQHF	TGTGCCAGTGATGACAGATATAGCAATCAGCCCCAGCATTTT
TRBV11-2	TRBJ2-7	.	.	CASSLERAYEQYF	TGTGCCAGCAGCTTAGAGCGGGCTTACGAGCAGTACTTC
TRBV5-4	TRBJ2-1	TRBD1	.	CASSLAKGTDTANEQFF	TGTGCCAGCAGCTTGGCAAAAGGGACAGACACGGCTAATGAGCAGTTCTTC